Listed below are T cell receptor beta chains from one sample, sequenced in a study of human T cells and chemical hapten exposure. TCRdb redid the calling of the RACE reads with MiXCR, one entry per CDR3 protein. The table includes approximately 96,000 distinct CDR3 sequences, approximately 9.3% detected once. Sequences were derived from whole blood, sampled in connection with sensitization to the hapten diphenylcyclopropenone (DPC). These receptors were collected from a woman between 40 and 55 years old with alopecia areata. Some clones in this sample may be carry-over from other donors' samples. The CDR3 runs from the conserved cysteine through the conserved F or W. A D gene is named only where the DNA matches it firmly. Expanded clones are given a class, and other clones once, few, many or no size at all.

j_call clone_size v_call d_call cdr3_nt cdr3_aa
TRBJ1-4 many TRBV3-1 TRBD1 TGTGCCAGCAGTTTCTCCGGGACAGGGGCAGAAAAACTGTTTTTT CASSFSGTGAEKLFF
TRBJ1-6 few TRBV27 NA TGTGCCAGCAGTTTCCAGTACTCCTATAATTCACCCCTCCACTTT CASSFQYSYNSPLHF
TRBJ2-7 few TRBV6-5 NA TGTGCCAGCAGTTACTCAATCATAGGGGAGTCCTACGAGCAGTACTTC CASSYSIIGESYEQYF
TRBJ1-1 few TRBV4-2 NA TGTGCCAGCAGCCAGGCGGGGGGCGCGGACACTGAAGCTTTCTTT CASSQAGGADTEAFF
TRBJ2-3 many TRBV7-2 TRBD2 TGTGCCAGCAGCTTAGGAGGCGGGAGGACAGATACGCAGTATTTT CASSLGGGRTDTQYF
TRBJ2-7 NA TRBV7-2 NA TGTGCCAGCAGCTTGGGTCAGGGCACCTACGAGCAGTACTTC CASSLGQGTYEQYF
TRBJ2-3 NA TRBV12-3/TRBV12-4 TRBD2 TGTGCCAGCAGCGGTGAGACTAGCGGGATGGATACGCAGTATTTT CASSGETSGMDTQYF
TRBJ2-2 many TRBV29-1 NA TGCAGCGCTTCCAGAAGGGGCACCGGGGAGCTGTTTTTT CSASRRGTGELFF
TRBJ2-7 NA TRBV10-3 NA TGTGCCTCGGAGGGCAGGTCCTACGAGCAGTACTTC CASEGRSYEQYF
TRBJ1-5 NA TRBV29-1 NA TGCAGCGTTGTAGTTGGGAATCAGCCCCAGCATTTT CSVVVGNQPQHF
TRBJ2-1 few TRBV24-1 NA TGTGCCACCAGTGATGTATACGAGCAGTTCTTC CATSDVYEQFF
TRBJ2-7 many TRBV25-1 NA TGTGCCAGCAGTGACCACGGTAGCTCCTACGAGCAGTACTTC CASSDHGSSYEQYF
TRBJ1-1 many TRBV18 TRBD1 TGTGCCAGCTCACTTGGAAGAGACAGGGCCACTGAAGCTTTCTTT CASSLGRDRATEAFF
TRBJ2-1 many TRBV20-1 NA TGCAGTGCTAGCAGGCGGCGGCTCAGCTCCTACAATGAGCAGTTCTTC CSASRRRLSSYNEQFF
TRBJ2-7 few TRBV20-1 TRBD2 TGCAGTGCTAGCCCGGGCCTAGCGGGGGTCTACGAGCAGTACTTC CSASPGLAGVYEQYF